Listed below are T cell receptor beta chains from one sample, sequenced in a study of blood T cell repertoires in COVID-19. Sequencing was performed with immunoSEQ multiplex PCR; in TCRdb, only in-frame clones are kept and a portion is missing. The sample consists of just over 300,000 clones, approximately 84% of them appearing once. Sequences were obtained from PBMCs or T cells enriched from blood (not recorded which). These receptors were collected from a man in his thirties or forties who had recovered from COVID-19. CDR3s include the opening cysteine and the closing phenylalanine or tryptophan. The order of the fields is D gene, V gene, J gene, clone size, CDR3 protein, CDR3 DNA. A D gene is named only where the DNA matches it firmly. Not every row has a clone size; where given, it reads once, few, many or a size class.

TRBD1	TRBV19	TRBJ2-4	.	CASSIRQGGDIQYF	TGTGCCAGTAGTATACGACAGGGGGGTGACATTCAGTACTTC
.	TRBV28	TRBJ1-5	.	CASSTGHNQPQHF	TGTGCCAGCAGCACAGGACACAATCAGCCCCAGCATTTT
TRBD1	TRBV2	TRBJ1-1	once	CASTRQGVGNTEAFF	TGTGCCAGCACCAGACAGGGGGTGGGGAACACTGAAGCTTTCTTT
TRBD2	TRBV2	TRBJ2-2	few	CASSGLAVTGELFF	TGTGCCAGCAGTGGACTAGCGGTCACCGGGGAGCTGTTTTTT
TRBD1	TRBV6-4	TRBJ1-2	.	CASSYGTGRTNYGYTF	TGTGCCAGCAGTTACGGGACAGGGAGAACGAACTATGGCTACACCTTC
.	TRBV11-2	TRBJ1-2	.	CASSLGAGLNYGYTF	TGTGCCAGCAGCTTAGGGGCAGGGCTTAACTATGGCTACACCTTC
.	TRBV3-1/TRBV3-2	TRBJ1-1	.	CASSQAITDGTEAFF	TGTGCCAGCAGCCAAGCTATCACAGATGGCACTGAAGCTTTCTTT
.	TRBV5-1	TRBJ2-7	.	CASSLDYPAYEQYF	TGCGCCAGCAGCTTAGACTACCCCGCCTACGAGCAGTACTTC
TRBD1	TRBV3-1/TRBV3-2	TRBJ1-4	.	CASSPTGGLEKLFF	TGTGCCAGCAGCCCCACAGGGGGCTTGGAAAAACTGTTTTTT
.	TRBV19	TRBJ2-7	.	CASSPGTVYEQYF	TGTGCCAGTAGTCCCGGCACAGTCTACGAGCAGTACTTC
TRBD2	TRBV11-2	TRBJ2-1	.	CASSLRGGINNEQFF	TGTGCCAGCAGCTTACGCGGGGGGATAAACAATGAGCAGTTCTTC
.	TRBV5-1	TRBJ2-2	.	CASSLGPGGTGELFF	TGCGCCAGCAGCTTGGGTCCCGGGGGCACCGGGGAGCTGTTTTTT
TRBD2	TRBV7-6	TRBJ2-1	once	CASSFRLADNNEQFF	TGTGCCAGCAGCTTTCGCCTAGCGGATAACAATGAGCAGTTCTTC
.	TRBV12-3/TRBV12-4	TRBJ1-1	.	CASIRGGDTEAFF	TGTGCCAGCATCCGAGGGGGGGACACTGAAGCTTTCTTT
TRBD1	TRBV15	TRBJ2-5	.	CATSRAKGTGVETQYF	TGTGCCACCAGCAGAGCAAAGGGGACAGGGGTTGAGACCCAGTACTTC
TRBD2	TRBV29-1	TRBJ2-1	.	CSVVTLSGSLYNEQFF	TGCAGCGTTGTGACCCTTAGCGGGAGTCTCTACAATGAGCAGTTCTTC
.	TRBV25-1	TRBJ2-5	.	CASSDLQGGLGETQYF	TGTGCCAGCAGTGACTTACAGGGGGGGCTAGGAGAGACCCAGTACTTC
TRBD1	TRBV5-1	TRBJ1-5	.	CASSLTGGRDQPQHF	TGCGCCAGCAGCTTGACAGGGGGCAGAGATCAGCCCCAGCATTTT
.	TRBV19	TRBJ1-1	.	CASTRGSAEAFF	TGTGCCAGTACGCGGGGCTCGGCTGAAGCTTTCTTT
TRBD2	TRBV5-4	TRBJ2-1	.	CASSPGSGGANEQFF	TGTGCCAGCAGCCCGGGTAGCGGGGGGGCGAATGAGCAGTTCTTC
.	TRBV30	TRBJ2-5	.	CAWSGVGGGETQYF	TGTGCCTGGAGTGGGGTGGGGGGTGGTGAGACCCAGTACTTC
.	TRBV28	TRBJ1-5	.	CASSLSIGAGPGQPQHF	TGTGCCAGCAGTTTAAGTATAGGGGCAGGGCCTGGGCAGCCCCAGCATTTT
.	TRBV5-1	TRBJ1-2	.	CASSQDYGYTF	TGCGCCAGCAGTCAGGACTATGGCTACACCTTC
TRBD2	TRBV11-3	TRBJ2-1	.	CASSGRGGGNNEQFF	TGTGCCAGCAGCGGCCGTGGCGGGGGGAACAATGAGCAGTTCTTC
.	TRBV6-5	TRBJ2-7	.	CASSYSGTRSYEQYF	TGTGCCAGCAGTTATTCCGGGACAAGATCCTACGAGCAGTACTTC
.	TRBV5-1	TRBJ2-1	once	CASSSTPGVVYNEQFF	TGCGCCAGCAGCTCGACCCCGGGGGTAGTGTACAATGAGCAGTTCTTC
TRBD2	TRBV18	TRBJ2-7	.	CASSLAGGTYEQYF	TGTGCCAGCTCACTAGCGGGAGGGACCTACGAGCAGTACTTC
TRBD1	TRBV6-2/TRBV6-3	TRBJ2-1	.	CASSFQQGVSEQFF	TGTGCCAGCAGTTTTCAACAGGGGGTGAGTGAGCAGTTCTTC
TRBD2	TRBV9	TRBJ2-3	.	CASSVQAGGPDTQYF	TGTGCCAGCAGCGTGCAAGCGGGGGGGCCAGATACGCAGTATTTT
TRBD1	TRBV5-1	TRBJ1-2	.	CASSSTSDRRSTGYTF	TGCGCCAGCAGCTCGACTTCGGACAGGCGGTCTACCGGCTACACCTTC
.	TRBV24-1	TRBJ2-3	.	CATSDVARLADTQYF	TGTGCCACCAGCGACGTAGCGAGATTAGCAGATACGCAGTATTTT
.	TRBV5-1	TRBJ1-1	once	CASSLADFLMNTEAFF	TGCGCCAGCAGCTTGGCCGACTTTCTCATGAACACTGAAGCTTTCTTT
TRBD2	TRBV5-1	TRBJ2-1	.	CASSTQGGASGSYNEQFF	TGCGCCAGCAGCACCCAGGGGGGGGCTAGCGGGAGCTACAATGAGCAGTTCTTC
TRBD1	TRBV28	TRBJ1-1	.	CASYPSDREATEAFF	TGTGCCAGCTACCCCTCCGACAGGGAGGCCACTGAAGCTTTCTTT
.	TRBV2	TRBJ1-2	.	CASSDGGVYTF	TGTGCCAGCAGTGATGGGGGGGTCTACACCTTC
TRBD1	TRBV10-3	TRBJ1-4	.	CAIRETGGNEKLFF	TGTGCCATCAGGGAGACAGGGGGCAATGAAAAACTGTTTTTT
.	TRBV3-1/TRBV3-2	TRBJ1-2	few	CASSQGAYGYTF	TGTGCCAGCAGCCAAGGGGCGTATGGCTACACCTTC
.	TRBV12-5	TRBJ1-1	.	CASGLVTSGRTEAFF	TGTGCTAGTGGTTTGGTAACCAGTGGGAGGACTGAAGCTTTCTTT
TRBD2	TRBV3-1/TRBV3-2	TRBJ2-5	once	CASSHQLAGGSYGSLYF	TGTGCCAGCAGTCATCAGCTAGCGGGGGGGTCCTATGGGTCCCTCTACTTC
.	TRBV7-9	TRBJ1-2	.	CASSLSLINYGYTF	TGTGCCAGCAGCTTAAGCCTAATTAACTATGGCTACACCTTC
.	TRBV19	TRBJ2-7	.	CASRGTPLREQYF	TGTGCCAGTCGGGGGACCCCCCTTAGGGAGCAGTACTTC
TRBD2	TRBV7-9	TRBJ2-5	.	CASTEAGLAGVETQYF	TGTGCCAGCACCGAAGCGGGGCTAGCGGGAGTAGAGACCCAGTACTTC
TRBD1	TRBV7-8	TRBJ2-1	.	CASSLRGNEQFF	TGTGCCAGCAGCCTCAGGGGGAATGAGCAGTTCTTC
.	TRBV24-1	TRBJ1-6	once	CATSDSRSPVSPLHF	TGTGCCACCAGCGACTCACGGTCCCCAGTGTCTCCCCTCCACTTT
TRBD1	TRBV27	TRBJ2-3	.	CASSKQTGADTQYF	TGTGCCAGCAGTAAACAGACAGGGGCGGATACGCAGTATTTT
TRBD1	TRBV6-5	TRBJ2-1	.	CASRWDRGINNEQFF	TGTGCCAGCAGGTGGGACAGGGGAATTAACAATGAGCAGTTCTTC
TRBD2	TRBV4-2	TRBJ2-7	once	CASSLSGGEGEQYF	TGTGCCAGCAGCCTAAGCGGGGGAGAAGGCGAGCAGTACTTC
TRBD1	TRBV5-5	TRBJ2-7	few	CASSEGQGLSYEQYF	TGTGCCAGCAGCGAAGGACAGGGCCTCTCCTACGAGCAGTACTTC
TRBD2	TRBV5-1	TRBJ2-5	.	CASSPGHNSGGSGTQYF	TGCGCCAGCAGCCCGGGACACAACAGCGGGGGGTCCGGGACCCAGTACTTC